This TCR beta chain is from a study of blood T cell repertoires in COVID-19. The CDR3 length is 15 residues. Germline assignment: CDR1 MNHNY and CDR2 SVGAGI (reference sequence). V lost 6 bases to trimming and J lost 4 bases, with 18 bases between them. Authors' processing steps: Scientists estimated how many nucleated cells there were by amplifying reference gene primers. Using immunoSEQ multiplex PCR, the repertoire was profiled, and TCRdb retains in-frame clones only, with some absent. That table is the source of V, J and clone size, and D and trimming were worked out from the DNA. This sample has 340,000 or so clones; just over 85% occur once, and the top ten carry approximately 4%.

This chain links TRBV6-6 with TRBJ1-2; perhaps TRBD1 as D (6 bases). The sequence came from a woman in her forties with acute COVID-19. Sequencing was carried out using PBMCs or T cells enriched from blood (not recorded which). CDR3 residues: CASSPNRQETYGYTF. Written as DNA, the CDR3 is TGTGCCAGCAGCCCAAACAGACAGGAGACCTATGGCTACACCTTC.